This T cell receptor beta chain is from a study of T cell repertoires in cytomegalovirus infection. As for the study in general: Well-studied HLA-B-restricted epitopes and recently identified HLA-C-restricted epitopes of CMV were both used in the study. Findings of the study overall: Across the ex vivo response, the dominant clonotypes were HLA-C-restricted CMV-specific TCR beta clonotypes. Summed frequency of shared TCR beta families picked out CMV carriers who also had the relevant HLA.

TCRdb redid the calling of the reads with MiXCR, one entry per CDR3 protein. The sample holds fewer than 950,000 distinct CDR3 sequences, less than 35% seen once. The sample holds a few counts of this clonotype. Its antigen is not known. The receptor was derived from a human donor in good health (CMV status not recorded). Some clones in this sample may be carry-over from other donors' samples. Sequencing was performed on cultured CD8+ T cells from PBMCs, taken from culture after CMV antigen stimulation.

The chain's CDR3 is CASSSVAGAYQETQYF. CDR3 coding DNA: TGTGCCAGCAGCTCTGTAGCGGGGGCGTACCAAGAGACCCAGTACTTC. The chain combines TRBV7-8 with TRBJ2-5; 9 bases are a match to TRBD2. CDR3 length equals 16 residues. From germline, CDR1 is SGHVS and CDR2 FQNEAQ. V lost 4 bases to trimming and J lost 0 bases; unmatched junction nucleotides: 6.